This T cell receptor beta chain was sequenced during a study of blood T cell repertoires in COVID-19. About the study: T cells, B-cell-depleted T cells, or PBMCs provided the cDNA or gDNA that served as material.

The authors' processing: Reference gene primers were amplified, and this amplification served to estimate nucleated cell counts. Clones were sequenced by immunoSEQ multiplex PCR, and TCRdb holds only the in-frame ones, with some missing. That table supplies the V and J calls and clone size; D and trimming were determined from the DNA. Altogether 300,000 to 350,000 clones are present, about 90% being singletons, with the ten largest covering over 4.5%. Germline lookup yields CDR1 MDHEN and CDR2 SYDVKM. The CDR3 extends over 14 amino acids. Trimming took 3 bases from V and 2 from J; bases not matched to a gene: 3. Participants reported their clinical history, and cohort assignment relied on those reports.

The clonotype originates from a young man who had recovered from COVID-19. The chain links TRBV28 to TRBJ2-7; 8 positions agree with TRBD2. The sequenced material came from PBMCs or T cells enriched from blood (not recorded which). This CDR3 is CASSLVAGTYEQYF. CDR3 coding DNA: TGTGCCAGCAGTTTGGTAGCGGGGACCTACGAGCAGTACTTC.